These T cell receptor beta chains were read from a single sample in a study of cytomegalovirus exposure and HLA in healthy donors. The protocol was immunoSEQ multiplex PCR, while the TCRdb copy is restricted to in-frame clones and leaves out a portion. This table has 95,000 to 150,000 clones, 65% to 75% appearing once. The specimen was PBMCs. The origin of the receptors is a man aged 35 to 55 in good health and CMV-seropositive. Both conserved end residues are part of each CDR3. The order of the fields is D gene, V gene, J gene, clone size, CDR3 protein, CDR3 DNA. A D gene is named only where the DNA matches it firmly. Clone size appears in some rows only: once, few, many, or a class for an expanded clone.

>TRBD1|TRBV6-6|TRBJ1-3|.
CASSTGGGNTIYF
TGTGCCAGCAGTACAGGGGGGGGAAACACCATATATTTT
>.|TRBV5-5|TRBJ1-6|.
CASSLAPRTAANSPLHF
TGTGCCAGCAGCTTGGCACCCCGGACAGCCGCGAATTCACCCCTCCACTTT
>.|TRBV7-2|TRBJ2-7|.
CASSLEAASGVSSSYEQYF
TGTGCCAGCAGCTTAGAAGCCGCCAGCGGAGTCTCAAGCTCCTACGAGCAGTACTTC
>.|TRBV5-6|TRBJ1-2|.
CASSLKGPSGYTF
TGTGCCAGCAGTTTAAAGGGGCCCTCTGGCTACACTTTC
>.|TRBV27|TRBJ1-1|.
CASSRQGIMNTEAFF
TGTGCCAGCAGTCGCCAGGGGATCATGAACACTGAAGCTTTCTTT
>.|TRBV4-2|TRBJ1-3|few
CASSPVTGGSGNTIYF
TGTGCCAGCAGCCCAGTAACGGGGGGGTCTGGAAACACCATATATTTT
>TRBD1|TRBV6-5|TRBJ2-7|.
CASSLSGQGVGEQYF
TGTGCCAGCAGTCTGTCGGGACAGGGGGTAGGCGAGCAGTACTTC
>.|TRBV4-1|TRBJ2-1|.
CASSQGQNEQFF
TGCGCCAGCAGCCAAGGTCAGAATGAGCAGTTCTTC
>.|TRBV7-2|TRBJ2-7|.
CASSLDYNEQYF
TGTGCCAGCAGCTTAGACTACAACGAGCAGTACTTC
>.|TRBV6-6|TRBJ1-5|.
CASSLDSYSNQPQHF
TGTGCCAGCAGTCTGGACAGTTATAGCAATCAGCCCCAGCATTTT
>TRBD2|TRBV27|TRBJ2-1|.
CASREASGSLDEQFF
TGTGCCAGCCGGGAGGCTAGCGGGAGTCTGGATGAGCAGTTCTTC
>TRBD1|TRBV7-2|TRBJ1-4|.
CASSPRQGALGEKLFF
TGTGCCAGCAGTCCAAGACAGGGGGCCCTAGGGGAAAAACTGTTTTTT
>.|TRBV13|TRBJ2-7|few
CASSLSGEQYF
TGTGCCAGCAGCCTTAGCGGCGAGCAGTACTTC
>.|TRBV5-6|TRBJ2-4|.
CASSAGTNKNIQYF
TGTGCCAGCAGCGCCGGGACAAACAAAAACATTCAGTACTTC
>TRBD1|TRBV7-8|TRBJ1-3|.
CASSWTGGINTIYF
TGTGCCAGCTCGTGGACAGGGGGCATCAACACCATATATTTT
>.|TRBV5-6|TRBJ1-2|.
CASSPPGASNYGYTF
TGTGCCAGCAGCCCCCCAGGGGCCTCTAACTATGGCTACACCTTC
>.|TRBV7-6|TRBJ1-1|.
CASSLMEEGNTEAFF
TGTGCCAGCAGCTTAATGGAGGAGGGGAACACTGAAGCTTTCTTT
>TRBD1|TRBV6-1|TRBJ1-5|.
CASSGQGNSNQPQHF
TGTGCCAGCAGCGGACAGGGGAATAGCAATCAGCCCCAGCATTTT
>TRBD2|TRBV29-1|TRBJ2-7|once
CSGLAGGYEQYF
TGCAGCGGATTAGCGGGAGGGTACGAGCAGTACTTC
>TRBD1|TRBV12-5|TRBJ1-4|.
CASGRGTEEGQLFF
TGTGCTAGTGGTCGGGGGACAGAAGAGGGGCAGCTGTTTTTT
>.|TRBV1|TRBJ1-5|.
CTSSQEGRSYQPQHF
TGCACCAGCAGCCAAGAGGGGCGAAGCTATCAGCCCCAGCATTTT
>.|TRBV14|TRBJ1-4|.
CASSPRMSEKLFF
TGTGCCAGCAGCCCAAGAATGAGTGAAAAACTGTTTTTT
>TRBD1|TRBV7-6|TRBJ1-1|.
CASSLQGENTEAFF
TGTGCCAGCAGCTTACAGGGGGAGAACACTGAAGCTTTCTTT
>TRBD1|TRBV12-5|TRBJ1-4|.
CASGSGGQGQKLFF
TGTGCTAGTGGTTCGGGGGGACAGGGTCAAAAACTGTTTTTT
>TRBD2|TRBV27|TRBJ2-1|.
CASRTSGGSQFF
TGTGCCAGCAGGACTAGCGGGGGTAGTCAGTTCTTC
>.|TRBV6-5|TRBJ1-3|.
CASSRTASSGNTIYF
TGTGCCAGCAGTCGGACAGCAAGCTCTGGAAACACCATATATTTT
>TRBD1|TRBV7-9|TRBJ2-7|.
CASSLDRRHEQYF
TGTGCCAGCAGCCTGGACAGGCGCCACGAGCAGTACTTC
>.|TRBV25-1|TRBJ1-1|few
CASSKGTRAEAFF
TGTGCCAGCAGTAAGGGGACTCGCGCTGAAGCTTTCTTT
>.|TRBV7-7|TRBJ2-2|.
CASSLGVNTGELFF
TGTGCCAGCAGCTTAGGAGTGAACACCGGGGAGCTGTTTTTT
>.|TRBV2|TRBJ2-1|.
CASSDVRRGNDNEQFF
TGTGCCAGCAGTGATGTGCGCCGGGGGAACGACAATGAGCAGTTCTTC
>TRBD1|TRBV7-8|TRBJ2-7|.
CASSRDSNSYEQYF
TGTGCCAGCAGCCGGGACAGCAACTCCTACGAGCAGTACTTC
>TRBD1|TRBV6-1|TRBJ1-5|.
CASSLRDRANQPQHF
TGTGCCAGCAGCCTCCGGGACAGGGCCAATCAGCCCCAGCATTTT
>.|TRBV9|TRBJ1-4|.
CASSVGRGSEKLFF
TGTGCCAGCAGCGTAGGGAGGGGCAGCGAAAAACTGTTTTTT
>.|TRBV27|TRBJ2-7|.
CASSTRQAAMAYEQYF
TGTGCCAGCAGTACCCGACAGGCGGCAATGGCCTACGAGCAGTACTTC
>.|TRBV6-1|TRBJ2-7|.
CASSEAHGRYEQYF
TGTGCCAGCAGTGAAGCGCACGGGAGATACGAGCAGTACTTC
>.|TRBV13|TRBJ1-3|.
CASSLEDVSGNTIYF
TGTGCCAGCAGCTTGGAGGACGTCTCTGGAAACACCATATATTTT
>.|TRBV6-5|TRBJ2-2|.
CASKNKDSSTGELFF
TGTGCCAGCAAGAACAAGGACAGCTCCACCGGGGAGCTGTTTTTT
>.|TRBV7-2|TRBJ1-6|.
CASSLVAGLNSPLHF
TGTGCCAGCAGCTTAGTCGCGGGCCTAAATTCACCCCTCCACTTT
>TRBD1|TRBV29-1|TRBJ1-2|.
CSVVSGQGAGYGYTF
TGCAGCGTTGTATCAGGACAGGGGGCTGGCTATGGCTACACCTTC
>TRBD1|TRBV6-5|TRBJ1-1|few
CASSEDRYTEAFF
TGTGCCAGCAGTGAGGACAGGTACACTGAAGCTTTCTTT
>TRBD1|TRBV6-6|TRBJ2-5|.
CASSSRDRSETQYF
TGTGCCAGCAGTTCCCGGGACAGGTCAGAGACCCAGTACTTC
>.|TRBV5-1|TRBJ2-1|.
CASSSEPVNNEQFF
TGCGCCAGCAGCTCGGAGCCGGTCAACAATGAGCAGTTCTTC
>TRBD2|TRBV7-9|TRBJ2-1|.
CASSPLAGTSGRAYNEQFF
TGTGCCAGCAGCCCCTTGGCCGGGACTAGCGGGAGGGCCTACAATGAGCAGTTCTTC
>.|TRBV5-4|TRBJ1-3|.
CASSSPGSGNTIYF
TGTGCCAGCAGCTCCCCGGGGTCTGGAAACACCATATATTTT